This is a list of T cell receptor beta chains from one sample in a study of OX40 agonist ivuxolimab in advanced cancers. Method: immunoSEQ multiplex PCR; TCRdb's copy keeps in-frame clones and lacks some. The data show 55,000 to 90,000 clones, more than 80% seen once. Sequencing was performed on CD4+ or CD8+ T cells sorted from blood, taken in a trial of the OX40 agonist ivuxolimab. The receptors were gathered from an adult with an advanced solid tumor such as melanoma, head and neck, liver or kidney cancer. Each CDR3 is given with its conserved first and last residue. Each record gives: V gene, J gene, D gene, clone size, CDR3 DNA, CDR3 protein. A D gene is named only where the DNA matches it firmly. Rows may omit the clone size; those that give it use once, few, many or a size class.

V: TRBV28
J: TRBJ1-1
D: NA
size: once
DNA: TGTGCCAGCGGTTCTGAGGGGGGGAGGTTTAATGAAGCTTTCTTT
CDR3: CASGSEGGRFNEAFF

V: TRBV28
J: TRBJ2-7
D: NA
size: NA
DNA: TGTGCCAGCAGTCCCTTGGGGGGGGGCCTCCACGAGCAGTACTTC
CDR3: CASSPLGGGLHEQYF

V: TRBV11-3
J: TRBJ2-7
D: NA
size: NA
DNA: TGTGCCAGCAGCTTAGGTAGGGTTGGCGAGCAGTACTTC
CDR3: CASSLGRVGEQYF

V: TRBV7-9
J: TRBJ1-2
D: NA
size: NA
DNA: TGTGCCACCTCAGGGAGAGGCTACACCTTC
CDR3: CATSGRGYTF

V: TRBV18
J: TRBJ1-1
D: NA
size: NA
DNA: TGTGCCAGCTCACCACGGGGCAGGGAAAGGGGTACTGAAGCTTTCTTT
CDR3: CASSPRGRERGTEAFF

V: TRBV9
J: TRBJ1-6
D: NA
size: NA
DNA: TGTGCCAGCTCCAAACAGGTCGGGGATTCACCCCTCCACTTT
CDR3: CASSKQVGDSPLHF

V: TRBV7-2
J: TRBJ1-5
D: TRBD1
size: NA
DNA: TGTGCCAGCAGCTCCTTCGCATCGACAGGGCCCTTGAGCAATCAGCCCCAGCATTTT
CDR3: CASSSFASTGPLSNQPQHF

V: TRBV4-3
J: TRBJ1-1
D: NA
size: NA
DNA: TGCGCCAGCAGCCAAGATTCGGGGATGGGGACTGAAGCTTTCTTT
CDR3: CASSQDSGMGTEAFF

V: TRBV29-1
J: TRBJ2-7
D: TRBD1
size: NA
DNA: TGCAGCGTGGGACAGACCTACGAGCAGTACTTC
CDR3: CSVGQTYEQYF

V: TRBV16
J: TRBJ1-4
D: NA
size: NA
DNA: TGTGCCAGCAGCCTAACCGCAACTAATGAAAAACTGTTTTTT
CDR3: CASSLTATNEKLFF

V: TRBV7-2
J: TRBJ2-7
D: NA
size: NA
DNA: TGTGCCAGCAGCTTAGTGGGGGGTAGGTCTCGGGAGCAGTACTTC
CDR3: CASSLVGGRSREQYF

V: TRBV11-3
J: TRBJ2-2
D: TRBD1
size: NA
DNA: TGTGCCAGCAGCTCCGGACAGGGTCGGGAAAGCACCGGGGAGCTGTTTTTT
CDR3: CASSSGQGRESTGELFF

V: TRBV6-5
J: TRBJ2-7
D: TRBD2
size: few
DNA: TGTGCCAGCAGTTATTTGGGGGGGGAGAGGGAGCAGTACTTC
CDR3: CASSYLGGEREQYF

V: TRBV5-4
J: TRBJ2-7
D: TRBD1
size: NA
DNA: TGTGCCAGCAGCGCACCCGGGACAGGGTTGAACTACGAGCAGTACTTC
CDR3: CASSAPGTGLNYEQYF

V: TRBV5-1
J: TRBJ1-6
D: NA
size: NA
DNA: TGCGCCAGCAGCTTGGCTGCGGTGAACTTATATAATTCACCCCTCCACTTT
CDR3: CASSLAAVNLYNSPLHF

V: TRBV10-2
J: TRBJ2-1
D: NA
size: NA
DNA: TGCGCCAGCAGCCCCGGTACACCCTCCTACAATGAGCAGTTCTTC
CDR3: CASSPGTPSYNEQFF

V: TRBV28
J: TRBJ2-3
D: TRBD2
size: NA
DNA: TGTGCCAGCAGCTTCGTTTGGGGGGGGAGCACAGATACGCAGTATTTT
CDR3: CASSFVWGGSTDTQYF

V: TRBV27
J: TRBJ2-3
D: NA
size: NA
DNA: TGTGCCAGCAGTCCCATCAGGGGCACAGATACGCAGTATTTT
CDR3: CASSPIRGTDTQYF